This T cell receptor (beta chain) was identified in a study of blood T cell repertoires in COVID-19. Study processing details: Estimates of nucleated cell counts were drawn from the amplification of reference gene primers. Sequencing was performed with immunoSEQ multiplex PCR; in TCRdb, only in-frame clones are kept and a portion is missing. Clone size and the V and J calls come from that table; the DNA yielded D and trimming. The sample has approximately 220,000 clones; just under 85% are singletons. V was pared by 6 bases and J by 0 bases, with 12 bases between. The CDR3 is 15 amino acids. Germline CDR1 and CDR2: MNHEY and SVGAGI. Participants came from roughly 25 US areas, aged about 18 to 100 years. Assignments of participants to cohorts depended upon their own reported clinical history.

This TCR was sampled from a woman in her thirties or forties with acute COVID-19. Sequenced input: PBMCs or T cells enriched from blood (not recorded which). This sequence joins TRBV6-5 and TRBJ1-5; D ambiguous. The CDR3 here is CASRSSRHSNQPQHF. For the CDR3, the DNA is TGTGCCAGCAGGAGCTCCAGACATAGCAATCAGCCCCAGCATTTT.